This is a list of T cell receptor beta chains from one sample in a study of blood T cell repertoires in COVID-19. TCRdb keeps only in-frame clones here, not all; method: immunoSEQ multiplex PCR. The sample shows some 120,000 clones, approximately 90% of them seen only once. Input material: peripheral blood. All receptors derive from a man in his fifties or sixties with COVID-19, enrolled during active disease. Each CDR3 is given with its conserved first and last residue. The D gene is left open where the match is weak. Rows may omit the clone size; those that give it use once, few, many or a size class.

V,size,J,D,CDR3,DNA
TRBV9,.,TRBJ2-7,.,CASSPEGGYEQYF,TGTGCCAGCAGCCCCGAGGGCGGATACGAGCAGTACTTC
TRBV12-3/TRBV12-4,once,TRBJ1-5,.,CASSTGLEQPQHF,TGTGCCAGCAGTACAGGGTTGGAGCAGCCCCAGCATTTT
TRBV2,.,TRBJ2-2,TRBD1,CASYPGQTNTGELFF,TGTGCCAGTTATCCGGGACAGACGAACACCGGGGAGCTGTTTTTT
TRBV7-9,once,TRBJ2-7,.,CASSPDGGSYEQYF,TGTGCCAGCAGCCCGGACGGGGGCTCCTACGAGCAGTACTTC
TRBV12-1,.,TRBJ1-4,.,CASSFSAPMGKREEKLFF,TGTGCCAGCAGCTTTTCGGCCCCTATGGGCAAACGAGAGGAAAAACTGTTTTTT
TRBV6-2/TRBV6-3,.,TRBJ2-3,.,CASSHARRVTDTQYF,TGTGCCAGCAGTCACGCAAGGAGGGTTACAGATACGCAGTATTTT
TRBV13,.,TRBJ2-1,.,CASSLKPYNEQFF,TGTGCCAGCAGCTTAAAGCCCTACAATGAGCAGTTCTTC
TRBV18,.,TRBJ1-6,TRBD1,CASSPGTDHNSPLHF,TGTGCCAGCTCACCAGGGACAGACCATAATTCACCCCTCCACTTT
TRBV9,.,TRBJ1-1,.,CASSVSQLNTEAFF,TGTGCCAGCAGCGTTTCACAGTTGAACACTGAAGCTTTCTTT
TRBV4-1,once,TRBJ2-1,TRBD2,CASSQKSGRANEQFF,TGCGCCAGCAGCCAAAAAAGCGGGAGGGCTAATGAGCAGTTCTTC
TRBV5-1,.,TRBJ1-2,TRBD1,CASSSGQGGLGYGYTF,TGCGCCAGCAGCTCCGGACAGGGAGGATTGGGCTATGGCTACACCTTC
TRBV13,few,TRBJ1-1,TRBD1,CASSRRDSYTEAFF,TGTGCCAGCAGCCGCCGGGACAGTTACACTGAAGCTTTCTTT
TRBV4-3,.,TRBJ2-1,TRBD2,CASSYASGSSYEQFF,TGCGCCAGCAGCTATGCTAGCGGGAGTTCCTATGAGCAGTTCTTC
TRBV19,.,TRBJ2-7,TRBD2,CASSMGLAGEYEQYF,TGTGCCAGTAGTATGGGACTAGCGGGAGAGTACGAGCAGTACTTC
TRBV6-2/TRBV6-3,.,TRBJ1-5,.,CASSYERVQPQHF,TGTGCCAGCAGTTACGAACGGGTTCAGCCCCAGCATTTT
TRBV9,.,TRBJ1-1,.,CASSEQVGNTEAFF,TGTGCCAGCAGCGAACAGGTGGGTAACACTGAAGCTTTCTTT
TRBV4-3,few,TRBJ1-4,TRBD1,CASSQGQGNEKLFF,TGCGCCAGCAGCCAAGGACAGGGGAATGAAAAACTGTTTTTT
TRBV3-1/TRBV3-2,.,TRBJ2-2,TRBD1,CASSPGQASNTGELFF,TGTGCCAGCAGCCCTGGACAGGCTTCGAACACCGGGGAGCTGTTTTTT
TRBV4-3,.,TRBJ2-2,.,CASSQSLAVPNTGELFF,TGCGCCAGCAGCCAAAGTTTAGCGGTTCCGAACACCGGGGAGCTGTTTTTT
TRBV13,.,TRBJ2-7,.,CASSLGGGGPSYEQYF,TGTGCCAGCAGCTTAGGAGGCGGAGGCCCCTCCTACGAGCAGTACTTC
TRBV5-4,.,TRBJ2-5,.,CASSLGGQLTQYF,TGTGCCAGCAGCTTGGGGGGCCAGTTGACCCAGTACTTC
TRBV11-2,.,TRBJ2-2,TRBD2,CASSSGGGANTGELFF,TGTGCCAGCAGCTCCGGCGGGGGGGCGAACACCGGGGAGCTGTTTTTT